This TCR beta chain emerged from a study of CDR3 diversity in severe acne (dated by TCRdb to between 2017 and 2020). Counted from cysteine to phenylalanine, this CDR3 has 13 amino acids. CDR3 DNA only is kept here, 39 bases in frame from base 1. The germline V gene provides CDR1 SGHDT and CDR2 YYEEEE. V loses 6 bases, J loses 14 bases, and the germline ends lie 21 bases apart. The protocol used for the library was PCR. Data came from an Illumina HiSeq 2000. TCRdb reprocessed the public reads (quality trimming at Q25 with fastp, clone calling with MiXCR) and kept in-frame beta chains. All rows with the same CDR3 protein become a single entry with the most common DNA and genes. The sample profile shows tens of thousands of distinct CDR3 sequences; around 49% of them were found once. The top ten hold 14% of the sample. About this clonotype: Its antigen is not yet known. Qualities for individual bases were not recorded, and no much larger clone is one base off.

The sample consisted of blood. This clonotype was obtained from a male donor in good health, without acne. The chain employs TRBV5-6 and TRBJ1-5, with a tentative D gene TRBD1 over 5 matching bases. The DNA is TGTGCCAGCACCCGGGGGACTAGAGGCTACGAGCATTTT. This yields the protein CASTRGTRGYEHF.